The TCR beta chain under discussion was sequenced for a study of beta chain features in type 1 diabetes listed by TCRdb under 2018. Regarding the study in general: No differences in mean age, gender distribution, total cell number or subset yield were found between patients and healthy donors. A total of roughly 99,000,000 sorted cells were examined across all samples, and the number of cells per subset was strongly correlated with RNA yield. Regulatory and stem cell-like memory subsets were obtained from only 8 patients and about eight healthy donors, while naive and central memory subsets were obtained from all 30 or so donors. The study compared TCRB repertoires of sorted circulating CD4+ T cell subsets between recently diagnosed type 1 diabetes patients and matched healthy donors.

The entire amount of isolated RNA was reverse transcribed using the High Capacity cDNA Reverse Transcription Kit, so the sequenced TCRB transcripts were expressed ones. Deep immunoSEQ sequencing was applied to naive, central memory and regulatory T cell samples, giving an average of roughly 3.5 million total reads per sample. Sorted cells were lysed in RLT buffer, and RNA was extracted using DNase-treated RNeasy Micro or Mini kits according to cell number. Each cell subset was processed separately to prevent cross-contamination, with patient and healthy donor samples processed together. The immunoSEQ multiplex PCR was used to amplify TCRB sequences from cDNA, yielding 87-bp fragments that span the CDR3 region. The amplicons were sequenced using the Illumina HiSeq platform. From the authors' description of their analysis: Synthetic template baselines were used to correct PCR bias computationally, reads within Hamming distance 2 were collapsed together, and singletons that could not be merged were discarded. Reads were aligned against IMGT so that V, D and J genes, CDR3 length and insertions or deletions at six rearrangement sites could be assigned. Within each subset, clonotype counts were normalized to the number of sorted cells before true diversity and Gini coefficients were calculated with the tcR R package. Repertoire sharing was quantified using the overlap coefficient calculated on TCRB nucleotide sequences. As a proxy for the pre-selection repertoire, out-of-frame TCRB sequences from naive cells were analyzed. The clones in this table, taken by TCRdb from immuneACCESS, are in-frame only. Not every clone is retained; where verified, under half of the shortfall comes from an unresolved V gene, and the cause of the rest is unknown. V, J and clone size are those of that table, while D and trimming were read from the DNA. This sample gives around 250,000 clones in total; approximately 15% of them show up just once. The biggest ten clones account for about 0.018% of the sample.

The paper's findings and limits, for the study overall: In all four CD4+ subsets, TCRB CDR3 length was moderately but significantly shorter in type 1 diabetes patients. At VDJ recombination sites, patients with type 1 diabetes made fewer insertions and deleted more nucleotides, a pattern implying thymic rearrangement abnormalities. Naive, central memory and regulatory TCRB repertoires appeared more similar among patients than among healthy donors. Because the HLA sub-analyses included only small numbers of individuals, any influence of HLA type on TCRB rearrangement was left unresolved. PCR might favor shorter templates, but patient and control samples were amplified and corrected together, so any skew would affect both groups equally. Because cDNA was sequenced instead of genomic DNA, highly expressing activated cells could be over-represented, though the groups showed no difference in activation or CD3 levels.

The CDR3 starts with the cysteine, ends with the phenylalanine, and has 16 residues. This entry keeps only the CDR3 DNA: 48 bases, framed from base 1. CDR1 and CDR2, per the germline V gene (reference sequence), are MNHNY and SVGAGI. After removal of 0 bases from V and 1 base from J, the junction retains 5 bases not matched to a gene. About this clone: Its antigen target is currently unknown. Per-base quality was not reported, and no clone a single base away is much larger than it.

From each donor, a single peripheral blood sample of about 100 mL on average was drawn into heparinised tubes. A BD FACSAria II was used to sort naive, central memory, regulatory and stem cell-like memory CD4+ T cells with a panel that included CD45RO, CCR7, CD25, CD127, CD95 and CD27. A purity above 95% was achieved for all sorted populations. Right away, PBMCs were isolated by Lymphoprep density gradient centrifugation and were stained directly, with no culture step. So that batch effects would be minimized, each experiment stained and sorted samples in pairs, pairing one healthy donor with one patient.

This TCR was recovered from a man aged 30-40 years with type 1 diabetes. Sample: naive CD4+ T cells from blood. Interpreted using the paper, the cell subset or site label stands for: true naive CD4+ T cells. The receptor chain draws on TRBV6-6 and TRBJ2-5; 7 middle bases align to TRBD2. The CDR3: CASSYSASGPQETQYF. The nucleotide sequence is TGTGCCAGCAGTTACTCGGCTAGCGGACCCCAAGAGACCCAGTACTTC.